This T cell receptor beta chain comes out of a study of OX40 agonist ivuxolimab in advanced cancers. Study results and limitations: Some nonresponders likewise displayed low normalized T-cell clonal expansion. Doses of 0.1 to 3.0 mg/kg were accompanied by clonal expansion of CD4+ and CD8+ blood T cells by week 6.

With respect to this clone: Its matching antigen is unknown.

TCRdb's table, derived via immunoSEQ multiplex PCR, lists solely in-frame clones and lacks some. Among about 79,000 clones listed, about 94% were seen once. Looked up from germline, CDR1 is MDHEN and CDR2 is SYDVKM. The CDR3 spans 16 residues. With V trimmed by 2 bases and J by 5 bases, 7 bases remained unmatched. This sequence joins TRBV28 and TRBJ2-2; 8 bases agree with TRBD1. The sequences come from CD4+ or CD8+ T cells sorted from blood, collected in a trial of the OX40 agonist ivuxolimab. The source of this sequence is an adult with an advanced solid tumor such as melanoma, head and neck, liver or kidney cancer. CDR3 sequence: CASSLRRGLYTGELFF. The DNA of the CDR3 is TGTGCCAGCAGTTTACGCAGGGGGCTCTATACCGGGGAGCTGTTTTTT.